The 10 T cell receptor beta chains below were found in one sample sequenced in a study of CD8 T cells in ankylosing spondylitis. TCRdb re-called the 5' RACE reads through MiXCR, storing one row per CDR3 protein. The sample records 200,000 or so distinct CDR3 sequences, over 10% being singletons. Material: blood, either unsorted or a sorted T cell fraction (not recorded which). These receptors were obtained from a female donor with ankylosing spondylitis or in good health (not recorded which).

The sample holds many counts of this clonotype. The chain employs TRBV5-1 and TRBJ1-2; D is unresolved. The V and J ends lost 1 base and 4 bases respectively, with 8 bases between them. The length of the CDR3 is 13 residues. The germline gives CDR1 SGHRS, CDR2 YFSETQ. In DNA, the CDR3 is TGCGCCAGCAGCTTGTCAGGTTCCTATGGCTACACCTTC. Its protein product is CASSLSGSYGYTF.

CDR3 residues: CASSPREGTSGWGLTDTQYF. CDR3 nucleotides: TGTGCCAGCAGCCCCAGGGAAGGGACTAGCGGGTGGGGACTCACAGATACGCAGTATTTT. The J gene is TRBJ2-3, the V gene TRBV4-2; TRBD2 agrees at 12 bases. CDR1 LGHNA and CDR2 YNFKEQ come from the germline V gene. This CDR3 is 20 amino acids long. V dropped 4 bases and J dropped 2; count of bases not matched to a gene: 16.

The table lists this clonotype with many counts. This chain uses TRBV5-1 with TRBJ1-6; D is uncertain. Germline values: CDR1 SGHRS, CDR2 YFSETQ. V lost 0 bases to trimming and J lost 8 bases, with 9 bases between them. The CDR3 consists of 14 residues. CDR3 region: CASSLANSYSPLHF. CDR3 nucleotides: TGCGCCAGCAGCTTGGCCAACTCGTATTCACCCCTCCACTTT.

This clonotype was seen repeatedly, ten times or more. The chain recombines TRBV4-3 with TRBJ2-7; TRBD1 aligns across 9 bases. V dropped 2 bases and J dropped 3; count of bases not matched to a gene: 8. From germline, CDR1 is LGHNA and CDR2 YSLEER. The CDR3 contains 16 residues. CDR3 sequence reads: CASSQLSRDRDYEQYF. The CDR3 bases are TGCGCCAGCAGCCAATTATCCCGGGACAGGGACTACGAGCAGTACTTC.

This clonotype was detected only a few times. V is TRBV20-1 and J is TRBJ1-1; tentative D call: TRBD1 (6 bases). Looked up from germline, CDR1 is DFQATT and CDR2 is SNEGSKA (reference sequence). The V gene lost 2 bases and the J gene lost 5 bases, with 18 bases spanning the gap. The CDR3 has 15 residues. The CDR3 DNA reads as TGCAGTGCTAGACCGCCCGGGACACCAAGGACTGAAGCTTTCTTT. This translates into CSARPPGTPRTEAFF.

A few counts support this clonotype. V usage is TRBV10-2 and J usage is TRBJ2-5; 9 bases line up with TRBD2. This CDR3 contains 13 residues. Unmatched junction bases numbered 5, after V lost 10 bases and J lost 2 bases. From germline, CDR1 is WSHSY and CDR2 SAAADI. The CDR3: CAIGLARQETQYF. The CDR3 nucleotides read TGCGCCATCGGACTAGCGCGACAAGAGACCCAGTACTTC.

In regard to this clonotype: Being one base from a much bigger clone, this may be a read error. This chain uses TRBV7-2 with TRBJ2-1; the D is unclear. CDR1 is SGHTA, CDR2 FQGNSA, per germline. The CDR3 consists of 13 residues. CDR3 residues: CASNLGLINEQFF. As DNA, the CDR3 is TGTGCCAGCAACTTAGGGCTGATCAATGAGCAGTTCTTC. Full variable domain (missing parts from reference TRBV7-2 and TRBJ2-1): GAGVSQSPSNKVTEKGKDVELRCDPISGHTALYWYRQSLGQGLEFLIYFQGNSAPDKSGLPSDRFSAERTGGSVSTLTIQRTQQEDSAVYLCASNLGLINEQFFGPGTRLTVL.

This clonotype appeared many times. V usage is TRBV6-5 and J usage is TRBJ2-7; D may be TRBD2 (6 bases). V shed 8 bases and J shed 7 bases, with 15 bases lying between them. Germline-derived CDR1 and CDR2 are MNHEY and SVGAGI. CDR3 size: 12 residues. In DNA form, the CDR3 reads TGTGCCAGCCTCGGGACTCCCGGGGAGCAGTACTTC. It encodes CASLGTPGEQYF.

This clonotype was recorded many times. V is TRBV28 and J is TRBJ2-7; 7 nucleotides agree with TRBD2. J gave up 1 base and V 8 bases, and 14 bases lay outside the gene matches. The CDR3 is 16 amino acids. CDR1 and CDR2 from the germline V gene are MDHEN and SYDVKM. CDR3 residues: CASAKSDSGLSYEQYF. The CDR3 DNA follows: TGTGCCAGCGCCAAGTCTGATAGCGGGTTGTCCTACGAGCAGTACTTC.

The chain carries TRBV5-5 and TRBJ2-6; D is ambiguous. Per the germline V gene, CDR1 is SGHKS and CDR2 is YYEKEE (reference sequence). The CDR3 extends over 16 amino acids. Trimming cost V 0 bases and J 0 bases, with 7 bases left between them. CDR3 DNA: TGTGCCAGCAGCTTGGCCTGGGGCTCTGGGGCCAACGTCCTGACTTTC. Translation gives CASSLAWGSGANVLTF.